One and the same sample provided the 21 T cell receptor beta chains below, sequenced in a study of molecular identifiers for immune sequencing clone quantification. TCRdb re-called the PCR reads with MiXCR, one entry per CDR3 protein. The repertoire holds a few hundred thousand distinct CDR3 sequences, with about 22% as singletons. Sequenced: naive CD8+ T cells from blood, with Jurkat cell RNA spiked in. Subset of the sample: FACS-sorted CD8+CD4-CCR7+CD45RA+ naive T cells. The receptor source for this set is a human donor in good health. Some libraries in this study had Jurkat cell RNA spiked in.

Turning to this clonotype: This CDR3 fails to terminate in the conserved phenylalanine or tryptophan, so it likely reflects a read error. The J gene is TRBJ2-7, the V gene TRBV11-2; TRBD1 aligns across 7 bases. The CDR3 is 13 residues long. Germline lookup yields CDR1 SGHAT and CDR2 FQNNGV. J gave up 3 bases and V 3 bases, and 2 bases lay outside the gene matches. CDR3 amino acids: CASSLGTDYEQYS. For the CDR3, the DNA is TGTGCCAGCAGCTTGGGGACAGACTACGAGCAGTACTCC.

This rearrangement joins TRBV12-3 or TRBV12-4 to TRBJ1-4, with 7 positions matching TRBD1. CDR3 length: 17 residues. V shed 5 bases, J shed 7 bases, and the junction held 16 bases outside the gene matches. The CDR3 bases are TGTGCCAGCAGTCTCGAACAGGGGTATCCTTCGGTTGAAAAACTGTTTTTT. Amino acids: CASSLEQGYPSVEKLFF.

Of note for this clonotype: A read error may explain this, as a much larger clone is one base away. The chain has TRBV7-9 and TRBJ1-4, with TRBD1 as a possible D gene (6 bases). Trimming removed 0 bases from V and 8 bases from J, with 13 bases in between. Germline CDR1 and CDR2: SEHNR and FQNEAQ (reference sequence). The CDR3 has 15 residues. The DNA of the CDR3 is TGTGCCAGCAGCTTAGCTGGGGGGGCGCGCGAAAAACTGTTTTTT. Translation: CASSLAGGAREKLFF. Full variable domain (rest looked up from reference TRBV7-9 and TRBJ1-4): DTGVSQNPRHKITKRGQNVTFRCDPISEHNRLYWYRQTLGQGPEFLTYFQNEAQLEKSRLLSDRFSAERPKGSFSTLEIQRTEQGDSAMYLCASSLAGGAREKLFFGSGTQLSVL.

The rearrangement joins TRBV28 to TRBJ2-2, with D maybe TRBD2 (5 bases). The V and J ends lost 3 bases and 5 bases respectively, with 13 bases between them. This CDR3 has 15 residues. CDR1 and CDR2 (germline): MDHEN, SYDVKM. CDR3 in DNA: TGTGCCAGCAGTTTCGTCCGGGGAAGGACCGGGGAGCTGTTTTTT. Translating it yields CASSFVRGRTGELFF.

This clonotype has at least ten counts. The V and J genes are TRBV9 and TRBJ2-3; 10 nucleotides line up with TRBD2. CDR3 length: 16 amino acids. V lost 3 bases and J lost 0; bases outside the gene matches: 4. CDR1 and CDR2 (germline): SGDLS, YYNGEE. The CDR3 nucleotides read TGTGCCAGCAGCGGAACTAGCGGGGTGAGCACAGATACGCAGTATTTT. Protein product: CASSGTSGVSTDTQYF.

This clonotype occurred many times. The CDR3: CASSLRADTQYF. In nucleotides, the CDR3 is TGTGCCAGCAGCTTGAGGGCAGATACGCAGTATTTT. This sequence joins TRBV5-6 and TRBJ2-3; D is undetermined. V was cut by 1 base and J by 4 bases, with 4 bases left in between. Germline CDR1 and CDR2: SGHDT and YYEEEE. The CDR3 has 12 residues.

About this clonotype: The junction departs from the called germline gene at one end, perhaps through a read error. The V call is TRBV7-8, the J call TRBJ1-2, with a tentative D call TRBD1 (6 bases). Germline V CDR1 and CDR2: SGHVS, FQNEAQ. The CDR3 covers 16 residues. CDR3 in amino acids: CASSLGAGTPNCGYTF. CDR3 DNA: TGTGCCAGCAGCTTAGGCGCCGGGACACCTAACTGTGGCTACACCTTC.

About this clonotype itself: A much bigger clone sits one base away, suggesting this may be a read error. The chain carries TRBV7-6 and TRBJ1-1; D perhaps matches TRBD1 (6 bases). CDR1 and CDR2 (germline): SGHVS, FNYEAQ. The length of the CDR3 is 14 residues. Trimming cost V 5 bases and J 6 bases, with 16 bases left between them. CDR3 in DNA: TGTGCCAGCAGCCGAAGGACAGAAGTCGCTGAAGCTTTCTTT. Protein sequence: CASSRRTEVAEAFF. Together with reference TRBV7-6 and TRBJ1-1, the CDR3 gives the full variable domain: GAGVSQSPRYKVTKRGQDVALRCDPISGHVSLYWYRQALGQGPEFLTYFNYEAQQDKSGLPNDRFSAERPEGSISTLTIQRTEQRDSAMYRCASSRRTEVAEAFFGQGTRLTVV.

This chain links TRBV12-3 or TRBV12-4 with TRBJ1-5; D is ambiguous. Trimming took 0 bases from V and 4 from J, leaving 10 bases between them. This CDR3 has 15 amino acids. Written as DNA, the CDR3 is TGTGCCAGCAGTTTAGCCGAGGAAGGTAATCAGCCCCAGCATTTT. This codes for CASSLAEEGNQPQHF.

At least ten counts were recorded for this clonotype. The CDR3 DNA is TGTGCCAGCAGTTTATCGAGCACCTACTACGAGCAGTACTTC. Translation: CASSLSSTYYEQYF. This chain links TRBV27 with TRBJ2-7; D is undetermined. CDR3 size: 14 residues. Trimming took off 0 bases at V and 3 bases at J, with 9 bases between the two ends. Per the germline V gene, CDR1 is MNHEY and CDR2 is SMNVEV (reference sequence).

For this clonotype: Compared with germline, one end of the junction differs, possibly owing to a read error. The V and J genes are TRBV5-3 and TRBJ2-3; tentative D call: TRBD2 (5 bases). TRBV5-3 is an open reading frame, and its role is uncertain. This CDR3 is built from 16 residues. The CDR3 is CASSSYSGPLGDTQYF. The DNA of the CDR3 is TGTGCCAGCAGCTCCTACAGCGGCCCCCTCGGAGATACGCAGTATTTT.

This chain joins TRBV4-1 and TRBJ2-2; 7 positions match TRBD2. Looked up from germline, CDR1 is MGHRA and CDR2 is YSYEKL. V shed 1 base, J shed 5 bases, and the junction held 4 bases outside the gene matches. This CDR3 is built from 15 residues. DNA for the CDR3: TGCGCCAGCAGCCAAGGGATGGGACTAACCGGGGAGCTGTTTTTT. As protein: CASSQGMGLTGELFF.

The table lists this clonotype with a few counts. The rearrangement uses TRBV4-3 and TRBJ1-1; D gene uncertain. The CDR3 totals 18 residues. The V and J ends lost 1 base and 0 bases respectively, with 18 bases between them. Germline V gene data show CDR1 as LGHNA and CDR2 as YSLEER. CDR3 protein: CASSQAPVSTDMNTEAFF. The DNA for the CDR3 is TGCGCCAGCAGCCAAGCCCCAGTGTCTACAGACATGAACACTGAAGCTTTCTTT.

This clonotype was observed a few times. The V gene is TRBV10-3, the J gene TRBJ2-7; no clear D gene. V was shortened by 1 base and J by 4 bases, with 8 bases between the two germline ends. CDR3 size: 13 residues. Germline V gene sequence: CDR1 ENHRY, CDR2 SYGVKD. CDR3 sequence: CAISELRWYEQYF. CDR3 bases: TGTGCCATCAGTGAGTTAAGGTGGTACGAGCAGTACTTC.

On this clonotype: Just one base apart from a much larger clone, this may be a read error. The chain couples TRBV12-3 or TRBV12-4 to TRBJ1-5; possible D gene TRBD1, 6 bases. With 6 bases removed from V and 7 bases from J, the gap between germline ends came to 16 bases. The CDR3 is 14 amino acids. This CDR3 reads CASRKRGAGQPQHF. CDR3 nucleotide sequence: TGTGCCAGCAGAAAGCGGGGGGCGGGACAGCCCCAGCATTTT.

On this clonotype: This may be a read error, as it is one base from a much larger clone. The chain carries TRBV13 and TRBJ1-1; D gene uncertain. Looked up from germline, CDR1 is PRHDT and CDR2 is FYEKMQ (reference sequence). The CDR3 is 15 amino acids. Trimming stripped 8 bases from V and 4 bases from J, with 20 bases between. The CDR3 loop is CASGITPTQSTEAFF. CDR3 sequence (DNA): TGTGCCAGCGGCATCACCCCGACCCAGAGCACTGAAGCTTTCTTT.

As concerns this clonotype: Possible read error: a much larger clone is one base away. The rearrangement uses TRBV24-1 and TRBJ2-3; D is ambiguous. Germline V lookup: CDR1 KGHDR, CDR2 SFDVKD. The CDR3 is 15 residues long. V lost 0 bases, J lost 2 bases, and 8 bases lay in between. The CDR3 sequence: CATSDLAEHTDTQYF. The CDR3 DNA sequence: TGTGCCACCAGTGATTTGGCAGAACACACAGATACGCAGTATTTT.

This sequence joins TRBV20-1 and TRBJ2-7; no reliable D call. Trimming cost V 6 bases and J 1 base, with 19 bases left between them. CDR3 length: 15 residues. CDR1 is DFQATT, CDR2 SNEGSKA, per germline (reference sequence). DNA of the CDR3: TGCAGTGCGCGGTCGGTGAGAGGAGATTCCTACGAGCAGTACTTC. Its protein is CSARSVRGDSYEQYF.

As regards this clonotype: A clone one base away is much larger, so this may be a read error. The chain employs TRBV19 and TRBJ1-2; 9 nucleotides align to TRBD1. Per the germline V gene, CDR1 is LNHDA and CDR2 is SQIVND (reference sequence). The length of the CDR3 is 12 residues. CDR3 sequence: CVTQQGAVGYTF. The CDR3 coding sequence is TGTGTCACTCAACAGGGGGCGGTCGGCTACACCTTC. The variable domain in full, completed from reference TRBV19 and TRBJ1-2, reads DGGITQSPKYLFRKEGQNVTLSCEQNLNHDAMYWYRQDPGQGLRLIYYSQIVNDFQKGDIAEGYSVSREKKESFPLTVTSAQKNPTAFYLCVTQQGAVGYTFGSGTRLTVV.

This clonotype showed up just a few times. The V and J genes are TRBV28 and TRBJ1-1, with a weak D call TRBD1 (5 bases). Looked up from germline, CDR1 is MDHEN and CDR2 is SYDVKM. V dropped 2 bases and J dropped 5 bases, with 15 bases sitting between them. There are 15 residues in the CDR3. This CDR3 reads CASSLSAQGGTEAFF. The CDR3 coding sequence is TGTGCCAGCAGTTTAAGTGCGCAGGGTGGGACTGAAGCTTTCTTT.

In this sample, this clonotype turned up many times. The chain joins TRBV13 to TRBJ2-3, with 10 nucleotides matching TRBD2. Germline CDR1 and CDR2: PRHDT and FYEKMQ (reference sequence). J gave up 2 bases and V 1 base, and 3 bases lay outside the gene matches. The CDR3 has 16 amino acids. This CDR3 reads CASSLVLAGVTDTQYF. Written as DNA, the CDR3 is TGTGCCAGCAGCTTAGTTCTAGCGGGGGTCACAGATACGCAGTATTTT.